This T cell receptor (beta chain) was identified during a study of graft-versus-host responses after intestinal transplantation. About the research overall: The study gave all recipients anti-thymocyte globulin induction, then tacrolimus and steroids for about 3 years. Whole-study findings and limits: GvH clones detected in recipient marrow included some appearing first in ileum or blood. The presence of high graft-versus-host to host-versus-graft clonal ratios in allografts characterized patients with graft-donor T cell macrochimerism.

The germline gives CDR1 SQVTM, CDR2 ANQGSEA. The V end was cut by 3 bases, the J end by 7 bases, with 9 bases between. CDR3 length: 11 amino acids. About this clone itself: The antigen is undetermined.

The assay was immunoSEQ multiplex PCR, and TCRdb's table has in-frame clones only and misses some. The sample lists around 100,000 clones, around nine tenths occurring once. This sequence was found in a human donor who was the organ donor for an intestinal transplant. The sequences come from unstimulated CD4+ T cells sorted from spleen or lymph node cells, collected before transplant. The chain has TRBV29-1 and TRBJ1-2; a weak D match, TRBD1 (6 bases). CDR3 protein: CSVDGRGGYTF. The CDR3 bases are TGCAGCGTTGACGGCAGGGGTGGCTACACCTTC.